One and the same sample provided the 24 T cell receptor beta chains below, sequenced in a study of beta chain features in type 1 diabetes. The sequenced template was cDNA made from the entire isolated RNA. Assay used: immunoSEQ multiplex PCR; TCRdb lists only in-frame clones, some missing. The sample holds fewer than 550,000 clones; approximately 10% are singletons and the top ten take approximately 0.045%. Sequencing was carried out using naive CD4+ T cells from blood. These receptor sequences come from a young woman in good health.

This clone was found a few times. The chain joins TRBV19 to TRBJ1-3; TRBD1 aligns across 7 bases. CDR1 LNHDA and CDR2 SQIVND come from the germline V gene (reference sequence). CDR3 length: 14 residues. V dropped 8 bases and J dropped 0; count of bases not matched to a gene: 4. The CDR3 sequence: CASGTASSGNTIYF. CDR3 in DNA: TGTGCCAGTGGGACAGCGAGCTCTGGAAACACCATATATTTT.

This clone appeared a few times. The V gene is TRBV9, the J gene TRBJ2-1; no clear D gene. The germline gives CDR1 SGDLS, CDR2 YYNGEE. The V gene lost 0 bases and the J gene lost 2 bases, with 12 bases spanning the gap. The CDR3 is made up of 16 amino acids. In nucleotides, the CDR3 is TGTGCCAGCAGCGTAGACTTACAGATTACCTACAATGAGCAGTTCTTC. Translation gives CASSVDLQITYNEQFF.

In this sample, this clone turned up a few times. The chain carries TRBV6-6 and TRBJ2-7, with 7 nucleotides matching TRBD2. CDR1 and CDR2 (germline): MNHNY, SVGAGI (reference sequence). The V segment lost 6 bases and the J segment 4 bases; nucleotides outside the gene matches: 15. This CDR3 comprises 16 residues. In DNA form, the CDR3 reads TGTGCCAGCAGGCATAGCCCCGGACCGCGGGGGTACGAGCAGTACTTC. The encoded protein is CASRHSPGPRGYEQYF.

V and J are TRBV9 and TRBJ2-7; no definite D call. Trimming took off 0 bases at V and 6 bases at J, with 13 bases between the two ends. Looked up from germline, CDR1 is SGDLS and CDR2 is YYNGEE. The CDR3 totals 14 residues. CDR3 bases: TGTGCCAGCAGCGTAGAGTTAGACCGGAGCGAGCAGTACTTC. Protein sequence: CASSVELDRSEQYF.

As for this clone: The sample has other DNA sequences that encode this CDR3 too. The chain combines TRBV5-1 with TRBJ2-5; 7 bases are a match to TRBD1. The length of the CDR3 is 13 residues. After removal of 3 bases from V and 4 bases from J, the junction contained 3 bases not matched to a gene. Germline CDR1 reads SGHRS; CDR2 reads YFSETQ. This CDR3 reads CASSWDSRETQYF. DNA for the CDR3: TGCGCCAGCAGCTGGGACAGCCGAGAGACCCAGTACTTC.

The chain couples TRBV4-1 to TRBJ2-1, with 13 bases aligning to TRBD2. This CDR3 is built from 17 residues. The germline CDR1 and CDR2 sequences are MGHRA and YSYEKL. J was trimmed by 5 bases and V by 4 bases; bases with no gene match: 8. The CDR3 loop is CASSRGTSGRADNEQFF. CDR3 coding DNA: TGCGCCAGCAGCCGCGGCACTAGCGGGAGGGCCGACAATGAGCAGTTCTTC.

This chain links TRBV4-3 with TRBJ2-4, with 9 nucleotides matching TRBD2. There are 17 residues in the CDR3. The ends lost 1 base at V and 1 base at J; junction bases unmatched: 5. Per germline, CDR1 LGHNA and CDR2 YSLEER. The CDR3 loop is CASSQVPSGKAKNIQYF. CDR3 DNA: TGCGCCAGCAGCCAAGTTCCTAGCGGGAAGGCCAAAAACATTCAGTACTTC.

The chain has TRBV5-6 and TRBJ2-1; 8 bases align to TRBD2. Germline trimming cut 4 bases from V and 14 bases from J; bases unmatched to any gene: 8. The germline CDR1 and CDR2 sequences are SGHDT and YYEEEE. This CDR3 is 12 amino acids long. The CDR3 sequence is CASSLFRTSKFF. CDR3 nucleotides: TGTGCCAGCAGCCTCTTCAGGACTAGCAAGTTCTTC.

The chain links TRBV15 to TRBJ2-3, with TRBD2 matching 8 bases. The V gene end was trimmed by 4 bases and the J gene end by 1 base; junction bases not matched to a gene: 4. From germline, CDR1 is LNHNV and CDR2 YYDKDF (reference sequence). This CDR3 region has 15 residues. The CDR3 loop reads CATSNPTSGTDTQYF. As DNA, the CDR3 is TGTGCCACCAGCAACCCGACTAGCGGCACAGATACGCAGTATTTT.

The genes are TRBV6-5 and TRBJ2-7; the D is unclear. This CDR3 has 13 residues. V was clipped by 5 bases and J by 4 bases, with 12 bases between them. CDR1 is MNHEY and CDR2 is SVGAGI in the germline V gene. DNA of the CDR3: TGTGCCAGCAGTACCGGACGGATTTACGAGCAGTACTTC. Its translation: CASSTGRIYEQYF.

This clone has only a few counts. The CDR3 DNA sequence: TGTGCCAGCAGCTTAGTAGGGGCTAGCGGATACTCCTACAATGAGCAGTTCTTC. Encoded protein: CASSLVGASGYSYNEQFF. V and J are TRBV7-2 and TRBJ2-1; 7 bases fit TRBD2. CDR3 length equals 18 residues. After removal of 1 base from V and 0 bases from J, the junction contained 9 bases not matched to a gene. Germline V lookup: CDR1 SGHTA, CDR2 FQGNSA.

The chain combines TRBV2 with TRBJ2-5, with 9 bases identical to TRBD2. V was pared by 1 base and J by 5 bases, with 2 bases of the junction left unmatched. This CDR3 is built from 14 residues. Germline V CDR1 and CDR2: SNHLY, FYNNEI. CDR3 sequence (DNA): TGTGCCAGCAGTGAAGTGGCGGGAGGGGAGACCCAGTACTTC. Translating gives CASSEVAGGETQYF.

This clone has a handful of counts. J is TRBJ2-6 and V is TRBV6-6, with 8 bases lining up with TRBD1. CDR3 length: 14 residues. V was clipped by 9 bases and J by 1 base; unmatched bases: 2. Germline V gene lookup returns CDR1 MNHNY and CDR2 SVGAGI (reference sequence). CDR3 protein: CASRQGSGANVLTF. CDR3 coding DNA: TGTGCCAGTCGACAGGGGTCTGGGGCCAACGTCCTGACTTTC.

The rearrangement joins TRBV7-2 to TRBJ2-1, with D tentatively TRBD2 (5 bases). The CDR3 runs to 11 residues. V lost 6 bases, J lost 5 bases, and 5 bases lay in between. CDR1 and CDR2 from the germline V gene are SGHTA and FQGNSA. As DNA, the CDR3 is TGTGCCAGCAGGCGGGACAATGAGCAGTTCTTC. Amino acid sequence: CASRRDNEQFF.

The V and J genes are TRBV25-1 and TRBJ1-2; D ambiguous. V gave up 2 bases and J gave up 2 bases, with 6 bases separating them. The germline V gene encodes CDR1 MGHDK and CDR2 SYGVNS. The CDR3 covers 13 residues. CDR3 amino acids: CASSERENYGYTF. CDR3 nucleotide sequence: TGTGCCAGCAGTGAACGGGAGAACTATGGCTACACCTTC.

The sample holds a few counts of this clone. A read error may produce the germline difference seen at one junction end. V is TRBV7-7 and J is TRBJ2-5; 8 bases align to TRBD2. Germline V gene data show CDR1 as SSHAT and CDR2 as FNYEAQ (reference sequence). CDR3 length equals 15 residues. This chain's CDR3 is CASSFLGLAQETQYF. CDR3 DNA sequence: TGTGCTAGCAGCTTTCTCGGACTAGCCCAAGAGACCCAGTACTTC.

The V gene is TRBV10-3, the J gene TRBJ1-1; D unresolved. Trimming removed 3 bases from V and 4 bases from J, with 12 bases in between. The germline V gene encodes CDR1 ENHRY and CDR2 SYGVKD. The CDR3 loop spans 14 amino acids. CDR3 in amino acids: CAISEGFGVTEAFF. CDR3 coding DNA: TGTGCCATCAGTGAAGGTTTCGGGGTCACTGAAGCTTTCTTT.

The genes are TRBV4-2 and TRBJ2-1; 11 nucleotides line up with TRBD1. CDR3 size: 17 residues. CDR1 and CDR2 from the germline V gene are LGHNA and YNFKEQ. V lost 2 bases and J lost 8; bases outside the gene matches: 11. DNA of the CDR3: TGTGCCAGCAGCCAAACTGCCGGGACAGGGGGTGTAGATGAGCAGTTCTTC. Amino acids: CASSQTAGTGGVDEQFF.

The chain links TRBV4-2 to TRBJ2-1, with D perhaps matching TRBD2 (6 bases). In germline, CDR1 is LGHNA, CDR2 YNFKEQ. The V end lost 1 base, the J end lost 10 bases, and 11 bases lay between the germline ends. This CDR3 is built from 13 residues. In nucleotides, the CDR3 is TGTGCCAGCAGCCAAGGTAGCGGCTTAGAGCAGTTCTTC. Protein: CASSQGSGLEQFF.

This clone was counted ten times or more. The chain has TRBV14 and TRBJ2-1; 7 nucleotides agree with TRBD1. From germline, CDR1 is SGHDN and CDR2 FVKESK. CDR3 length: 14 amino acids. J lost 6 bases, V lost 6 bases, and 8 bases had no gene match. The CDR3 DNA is TGTGCCAGCAGACGGGACAGTCCGGGCAATGAGCAGTTCTTC. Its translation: CASRRDSPGNEQFF.

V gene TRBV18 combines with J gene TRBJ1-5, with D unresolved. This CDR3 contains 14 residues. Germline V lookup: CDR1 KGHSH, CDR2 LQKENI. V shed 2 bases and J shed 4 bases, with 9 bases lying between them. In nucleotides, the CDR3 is TGTGCCAGCTCACCAGGGGTTAGAAATCAGCCCCAGCATTTT. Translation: CASSPGVRNQPQHF.

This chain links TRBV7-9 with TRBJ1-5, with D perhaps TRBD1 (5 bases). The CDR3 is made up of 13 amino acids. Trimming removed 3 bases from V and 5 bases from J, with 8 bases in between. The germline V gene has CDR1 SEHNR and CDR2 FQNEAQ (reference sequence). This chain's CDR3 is CASSFRGDQPQHF. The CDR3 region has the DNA TGTGCCAGCAGCTTTCGGGGGGATCAGCCCCAGCATTTT.

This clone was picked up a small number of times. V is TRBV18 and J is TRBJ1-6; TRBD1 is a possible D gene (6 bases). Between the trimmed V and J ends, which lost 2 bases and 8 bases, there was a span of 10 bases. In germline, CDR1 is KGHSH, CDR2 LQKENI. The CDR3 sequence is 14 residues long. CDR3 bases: TGTGCCAGCTCACCATCGACAGGTCATTCACCCCTCCACTTT. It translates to CASSPSTGHSPLHF. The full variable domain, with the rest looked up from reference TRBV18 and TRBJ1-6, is NAGVMQNPRHLVRRRGQEARLRCSPMKGHSHVYWYRQLPEEGLKFMVYLQKENIIDESGMPKERFSAEFPKEGPSILRIQQVVRGDSAAYFCASSPSTGHSPLHFGNGTRLTVT.

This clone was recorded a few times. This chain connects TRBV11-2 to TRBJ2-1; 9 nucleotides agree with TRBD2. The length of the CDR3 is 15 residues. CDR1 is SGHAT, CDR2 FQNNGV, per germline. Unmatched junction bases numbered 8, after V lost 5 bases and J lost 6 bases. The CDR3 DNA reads TGTGCCAGCAGCCCTCCGGGACTAGCCCTCAATGAGCAGTTCTTC. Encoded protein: CASSPPGLALNEQFF.